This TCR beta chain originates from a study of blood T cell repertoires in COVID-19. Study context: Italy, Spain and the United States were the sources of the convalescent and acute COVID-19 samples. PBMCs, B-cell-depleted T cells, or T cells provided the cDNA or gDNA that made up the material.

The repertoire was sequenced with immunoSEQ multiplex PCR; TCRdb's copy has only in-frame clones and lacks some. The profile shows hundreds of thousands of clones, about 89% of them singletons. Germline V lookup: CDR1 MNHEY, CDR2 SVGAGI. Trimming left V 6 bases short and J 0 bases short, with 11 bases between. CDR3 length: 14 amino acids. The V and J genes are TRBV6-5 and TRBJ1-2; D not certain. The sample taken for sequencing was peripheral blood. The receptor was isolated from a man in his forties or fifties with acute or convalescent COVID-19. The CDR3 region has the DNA TGTGCCAGCAGAGCTCACCAACCTAACTATGGCTACACCTTC. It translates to CASRAHQPNYGYTF.